This TCR beta chain was observed in a study of response to subunit inactivated influenza vaccine. Study observations and caveats: The authors proposed limited new T cell recruitment per seasonal influenza vaccination.

Trimming shortened V by 7 bases and J by 5 bases, and 18 bases separated the two germline ends. Germline V lookup: CDR1 SEHNR, CDR2 FQNEAQ (reference sequence). The CDR3 consists of 15 residues. TCRdb used MiXCR to reprocess the RT-PCR reads, holding one entry per CDR3 protein. The table lists some 480,000 distinct CDR3 sequences, approximately 11% of them singletons. This clonotype was found a few times. Its antigen is unidentified. This sequence was found in a man in his fifties who received an inactivated influenza vaccine. This specimen was PBMCs from blood, taken 45 days after vaccination. The chain carries TRBV7-9 and TRBJ2-1; D might be TRBD1 (6 bases). DNA of the CDR3: TGTGCCAGCACCAACAGGGATACTAGGGACAATGAGCAGTTCTTC. Its translation: CASTNRDTRDNEQFF.